The next 20 T cell receptor beta chains were all read from a single sample in a study of prognosis after radiotherapy for stage I lung cancer. The TCR beta CDR3 region was amplified from genomic DNA, with two rounds of multiplex PCR being used for the amplification. Primers specific to each TRBV and TRBJ gene drove first-round PCR. TCRdb re-called the multiplex PCR reads with MiXCR, one entry per CDR3 protein. The table has roughly 14,000 distinct CDR3 sequences, roughly 29% seen once; the top ten hold 13%. Sequenced here: PBMCs, sampled before or after stereotactic body radiation therapy (not recorded which). These receptors all stem from a donor of 50 years or more with non-small cell lung cancer.

For this clonotype: One base separates it from a far larger clone, so it is likely a read error. The V and J genes are TRBV6-4 and TRBJ2-7, with 8 positions matching TRBD2. V dropped 5 bases and J dropped 3; count of bases not matched to a gene: 12. CDR1 MRHNA and CDR2 SNTAGT come from the germline V gene. This CDR3 is built from 16 residues. DNA of the CDR3: TGTGCCAGCAGTTCTATCAGCGGGGGCCATCTCTACGAGCAGTACTTC. Residues: CASSSISGGHLYEQYF.

The sample holds many counts of this clonotype. This chain uses TRBV20-1 with TRBJ2-5; 10 nucleotides match TRBD2. This CDR3 comprises 15 residues. Germline CDR1 DFQATT, CDR2 SNEGSKA (reference sequence). V shed 2 bases and J 4 bases; nucleotides not matched to a gene: 7. The CDR3 coding sequence is TGCAGTGCTAGAAGGCTAGCGGGAGCACGAGAGACCCAGTACTTC. It yields the protein CSARRLAGARETQYF.

This clonotype is classed as medium-sized. V is TRBV15 and J is TRBJ1-5, with no clear D. Trimming removed 2 bases at V and 6 bases at J, with 11 bases between. The CDR3 spans 14 residues. Per the germline V gene, CDR1 is LNHNV and CDR2 is YYDKDF (reference sequence). CDR3 coding DNA: TGTGCCACCAGCAGACGGCAACAGTCTCAGCCCCAGCATTTT. Its protein is CATSRRQQSQPQHF. The whole variable domain, filled in from reference TRBV15 and TRBJ1-5, reads DAMVIQNPRYQVTQFGKPVTLSCSQTLNHNVMYWYQQKSSQAPKLLFHYYDKDFNNEADTPDNFQSRRPNTSFCFLDIRSPGLGDTAMYLCATSRRQQSQPQHFGDGTRLSIL.

This clonotype was seen ten or more times. V is TRBV30 and J is TRBJ1-1; D gene ambiguous. The CDR3 has 14 residues. Germline values: CDR1 GTSNPN, CDR2 SVGIG (reference sequence). Trimming left V 5 bases short and J 1 base short, with 14 bases between. The CDR3 coding sequence is TGTGCCTGGGATAGGGCCCCGGGGAACACTGAAGCTTTCTTT. This codes for CAWDRAPGNTEAFF. Supplemented by reference TRBV30 and TRBJ1-1, the full variable domain reads SQTIHQWPATLVQPVGSPLSLECTVEGTSNPNLYWYRQAAGRGLQLLFYSVGIGQISSEVPQNLSASRPQDRQFILSSKKLLLSDSGFYLCAWDRAPGNTEAFFGQGTRLTVV.

This clonotype was seen ten or more times. The V call is TRBV29-1, the J call TRBJ2-7, with TRBD2 identical over 8 bases. CDR3 length equals 14 residues. Germline V gene lookup returns CDR1 SQVTM and CDR2 ANQGSEA. The trim removed 4 bases at V and 1 base at J, leaving 6 bases unmatched. The CDR3: CSVAPAGASYEQYF. CDR3 bases: TGCAGCGTTGCCCCAGCGGGAGCGTCCTACGAGCAGTACTTC.

In its sample, this clonotype was seen many times. The rearrangement joins TRBV3-1 to TRBJ2-1; D may be TRBD1 (6 bases). The length of the CDR3 is 14 residues. CDR1 is LGHDT, CDR2 YNNKEL, per germline (reference sequence). The V gene lost 6 bases and the J gene lost 3 bases, with 12 bases spanning the gap. Written as DNA, the CDR3 is TGTGCCAGCAGTGCCGGGACACTCTACAATGAGCAGTTCTTC. This encodes CASSAGTLYNEQFF.

By share, this clonotype counts as medium-sized (0.01 to 0.1%). The V gene is TRBV28, the J gene TRBJ2-3; 7 nucleotides line up with TRBD2. The germline CDR1 and CDR2 sequences are MDHEN and SYDVKM. The J segment lost 3 bases and the V segment lost 6 bases, leaving 12 bases of the junction unmatched. The CDR3 sequence is 16 residues long. The DNA for the CDR3 is TGTGCCAGCAGACGTCTAGCGGAAGGTGGGACAGATACGCAGTATTTT. It codes for CASRRLAEGGTDTQYF.

This clonotype was seen at least ten times. The chain uses TRBV4-1 and TRBJ2-7, with 11 bases fitting TRBD1. The CDR3 spans 18 residues. The V gene end was trimmed by 1 base and the J gene end by 3 bases; junction bases not matched to a gene: 11. The germline V gene encodes CDR1 MGHRA and CDR2 YSYEKL. This chain's CDR3 is CASSQGRIGQGAFYEQYF. The CDR3 DNA reads TGCGCCAGCAGCCAAGGTCGAATTGGACAGGGGGCGTTCTACGAGCAGTACTTC.

In the case of this clonotype: A far larger clone lies a single base away; this is likely a read error. The rearrangement uses TRBV12-3 or TRBV12-4 and TRBJ2-4; D is possibly TRBD1 (5 bases). The CDR3 loop spans 13 amino acids. CDR3: CASSPTGAQTKFF. Here the CDR3 DNA reads TGTGCCAGCAGTCCCACAGGAGCCCAAACGAAGTTCTTC.

This clonotype was observed at least ten times. V and J are TRBV15 and TRBJ2-7; 7 nucleotides agree with TRBD2. Germline V gene lookup returns CDR1 LNHNV and CDR2 YYDKDF (reference sequence). Trimming took 1 base from V and 3 from J; bases not matched to a gene: 6. The CDR3 consists of 15 residues. The CDR3 here is CATSRAPGTIYEQYF. The CDR3 nucleotides are TGTGCCACCAGCAGAGCCCCAGGGACTATCTACGAGCAGTACTTC.

By share of the sample, this clonotype is medium-sized. This rearrangement joins TRBV28 to TRBJ2-1; unclear D gene. This CDR3 has 13 amino acids. CDR1 and CDR2 from the germline V gene are MDHEN and SYDVKM. Trimming removed 3 bases at V and 9 bases at J, with 12 bases between. The CDR3 DNA follows: TGTGCCAGCAGTTTCTTTTTGCTCTCTGAGCAGTTCTTC. Encoded protein: CASSFFLLSEQFF.

Concerning this clonotype itself: An end of the junction does not agree with germline; a read error may underlie this. The chain uses TRBV15 and TRBJ1-2; TRBD1 might be the D (6 bases). The CDR3 sequence is 17 residues long. The germline V gene has CDR1 LNHNV and CDR2 YYDKDF (reference sequence). CDR3 coding DNA: TGTGCCACCAGCAGAGTTGTGGGGGCAGGGCCTAACAATGGATACACCTTC. Its translation is CATSRVVGAGPNNGYTF.

As to this clonotype: A read error likely explains this, since a far larger clone differs by one base. The rearrangement joins TRBV6-2 or TRBV6-3 to TRBJ1-6; D possibly corresponds to TRBD1 (6 bases). The CDR3 consists of 15 residues. The germline V gene has CDR1 MNHEY and CDR2 SVGEGT. CDR3 sequence (DNA): TGTGCCAGCAGTGACGGGGGCATGGATAATTTACCCCTCCACTTT. It specifies CASSDGGMDNLPLHF.

This clonotype qualifies as medium-sized. This chain joins TRBV27 and TRBJ2-5, with 8 nucleotides matching TRBD2. The germline CDR1 and CDR2 sequences are MNHEY and SMNVEV (reference sequence). This CDR3 has 17 residues. The trim removed 8 bases at V and 4 bases at J, leaving 18 bases unmatched. This CDR3 reads CASSSTGTRVIVETQYF. In DNA form, the CDR3 reads TGTGCCAGCTCCTCCACCGGGACTAGGGTTATTGTAGAGACCCAGTACTTC.

This clonotype has a single count. The chain carries TRBV6-2 or TRBV6-3 and TRBJ2-7, with TRBD1 identical over 10 bases. Germline loops: CDR1 MNHEY, CDR2 SVGEGT. V shed 5 bases, J shed 7 bases, and the junction held 11 bases outside the gene matches. The CDR3 length is 15 residues. The CDR3 is CASSASGGQGKEQYF. CDR3 bases: TGTGCCAGCAGTGCCTCCGGGGGACAGGGGAAAGAGCAGTACTTC.

V usage is TRBV6-5 and J usage is TRBJ1-6, with D perhaps matching TRBD1 (5 bases). The CDR3 length is 14 residues. V was pared by 2 bases and J by 10 bases, with 12 bases between. Germline V gene lookup returns CDR1 MNHEY and CDR2 SVGAGI. This chain's CDR3 is CASSYLMTASPLHF. The CDR3, as DNA: TGTGCCAGCAGTTACCTGATGACAGCATCACCCCTCCACTTT.

As concerns this clonotype: At one boundary the junction diverges from the germline segment, which might be a read error. This rearrangement joins TRBV12-3 or TRBV12-4 to TRBJ1-5; 7 bases align to TRBD1. This CDR3 region has 15 residues. The CDR3 here is CASSRTGGAYQPHHF. CDR3 coding DNA: TGTGCCAGCAGTCGGACAGGTGGCGCGTATCAGCCCCATCATTTT.

CDR3 region: CASSPGTSVDNEQFF. The CDR3 nucleotides are TGTGCCAGCAGCCCCGGGACTAGCGTTGACAATGAGCAGTTCTTC. The genes are TRBV6-1 and TRBJ2-1; TRBD2 matches at 10 bases. V was clipped by 6 bases and J by 5 bases; unmatched bases: 7. The length of the CDR3 is 15 residues. Germline CDR1 reads MNHNS; CDR2 reads SASEGT.

A remark on this clonotype: This may arise from a read error, as a much more abundant clone is one base away. This CDR3 is missing its conserved last phenylalanine or tryptophan, likely due to a read error. The chain employs TRBV5-6 and TRBJ2-7; D may be TRBD1 (5 bases). The CDR3 has 12 amino acids. Trimming cost V 7 bases and J 3 bases, with 11 bases left between them. Germline V gene sequence: CDR1 SGHDT, CDR2 YYEEEE. The CDR3 region is CASSIGDYEQYL. The CDR3 bases are TGTGCCAGCTCTATAGGGGACTACGAGCAGTACCTC.

Ten or more counts support this clonotype. J is TRBJ2-7 and V is TRBV15, with 8 bases aligning to TRBD2. The CDR3 covers 17 residues. CDR1 LNHNV and CDR2 YYDKDF come from the germline V gene (reference sequence). J was trimmed by 0 bases and V by 2 bases; bases with no gene match: 9. CDR3 region: CATSRRGGRGDSYEQYF. The CDR3 DNA sequence: TGTGCCACCAGCAGACGAGGAGGGCGGGGGGACTCCTACGAGCAGTACTTC.